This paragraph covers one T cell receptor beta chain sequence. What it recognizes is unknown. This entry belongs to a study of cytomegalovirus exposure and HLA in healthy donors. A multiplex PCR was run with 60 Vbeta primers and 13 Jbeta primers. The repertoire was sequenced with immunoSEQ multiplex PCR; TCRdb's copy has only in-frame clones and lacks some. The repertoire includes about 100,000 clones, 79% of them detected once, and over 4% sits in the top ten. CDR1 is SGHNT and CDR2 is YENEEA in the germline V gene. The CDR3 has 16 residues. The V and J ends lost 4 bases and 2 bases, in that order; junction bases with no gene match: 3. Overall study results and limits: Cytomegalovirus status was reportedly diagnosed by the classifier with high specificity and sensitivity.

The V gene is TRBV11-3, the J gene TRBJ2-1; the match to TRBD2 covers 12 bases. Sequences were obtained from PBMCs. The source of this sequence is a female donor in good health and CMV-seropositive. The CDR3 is CASSSRLAGAYNEQFF. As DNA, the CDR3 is TGTGCCAGCAGCTCCCGACTAGCGGGGGCCTACAATGAGCAGTTCTTC.